This TCR beta chain was sequenced for a study of cytomegalovirus exposure and HLA in healthy donors (dated by TCRdb to the late 2010s). Notes on the research overall: In an earlier analysis of under 750 of the donors, approximately 260 Gb of sequence data and some 120 million unique TCR beta sequences from about 179 million T cells were reported. The number of typed donors differed by locus: about 620-640 for A, B, C, DRB1 and DQB1; approximately 520 for DQA1; around 610 for DPA1; and approximately 450 for DPB1. Roughly 290 gigabases of sequencing data and around 88 million unique TCR sequences made up an early release that covered several hundred HLA-typed donors. On average, roughly 250,000 unique TCR beta nucleotide sequences were sequenced per donor among about 400 genotyped donors of the cohort, with roughly 19% of those sequences being non-productive. Alongside the repertoire data, information on donor age, sex, ethnicity and CMV serostatus was compiled. In a later analysis, previously published TCR beta repertoires from roughly 710 donors were re-analyzed and high-resolution HLA genotyping was added so that TCR occurrence patterns could be studied. Because of strong linkage in the cohort, roughly five DR-DQ haplotypes were treated as single units for association and clustering. An earlier analysis of approximately 640 of the donors applied high-throughput TCR beta sequencing to assess whether each TCR beta V gene segment acted as functional or pseudogenic. Of the 300 to 500 genotyped donors, 70% to 90% were placed in the genetic ancestry cluster associated with self-reported Caucasian donors. The study combined high-throughput TCR immunosequencing, statistical association of individual TCRs with disease status, and machine learning to predict cytomegalovirus infection status. All discovery cohort repertoires had been generated on a single sequencing platform. HLA typing covered class I and class II loci at four-digit resolution. The aim of the study was to test whether cataloging public T cell receptors could identify signatures of past pathogen exposure. The study used immunosequencing to profile the T cell repertoires of several hundred subjects and linked those repertoires to cytomegalovirus serostatus. Along with the approximately 670-subject first cohort, a separate validation cohort of 120 different subjects was used. The later analysis used no new phenotypic data to find candidate immune exposures, relying instead on TCR beta sequences and their occurrence across donors. A later genetic analysis used genome-wide SNP genotypes for about 55% of the 666 donors, treating that subset as a discovery cohort.

The library was produced with the immunoSEQ multiplex PCR assay. A mixture of 60 forward primers for TCR Vbeta segments and 13 reverse primers for TCR Jbeta segments was used in the multiplex PCR. The CDR3 region of rearranged TCR beta genes was amplified from genomic DNA with a multiplex PCR assay. The amplified TCR beta libraries were sequenced on the Illumina HiSeq System as 87-base-pair reads. The source study handled its data this way. A later analysis counted about 80 million unique TCR beta chains across the 500 to 850 repertoires, and some 11 million of these chains were shared by at least two donors. Raw reads were error-corrected and collapsed into unique sequences with a nearest-neighbor algorithm that merged closely related sequences to remove PCR and sequencing errors. Alignment of CDR3 sequences to IMGT reference sequences was used to assign V, D and J gene segments. Each retained sequence needed at least a six-nucleotide match to both a V gene segment and a J gene segment. A rearrangement counted as productive if the CDR3 had no stop codons and remained in frame with V and J, and every other rearrangement counted as non-productive. Following IMGT convention, CDR3 was defined as the stretch from the second conserved V-encoded cysteine up to the conserved J-encoded phenylalanine. Sequences without an unambiguous match to a single V gene segment were excluded from the earlier analysis of 450 to 650 of the donors. An earlier analysis of a few hundred of the donors called V segments functional above 56.7% productive rearrangements and segregating when the between-donor standard deviation exceeded 5%. A statistical classification framework was developed to diagnose cytomegalovirus status using the catalog of TCR beta chain sequences. V and J gene assignment, in a later analysis, came from comparing TCR nucleotide sequences with IMGT/GENE-DB human TR gene sequences. In a later analysis, CDR3 sequences and most-parsimonious VDJ recombination scenarios were assigned using the TCRdist pipeline. In a later analysis, each TCR beta chain was defined by its CDR3 amino acid sequence together with its V-gene family, and reads lacking a unique V-gene family were excluded. A later analysis removed 592 highly shared, low-generation-probability nucleotide sequences to deal with suspected cross-contamination and a sequencing artifact. In a later analysis, a clonal expansion index was calculated for each public chain from normalized within-repertoire ranks of inferred template counts. Generation probabilities in a later analysis came from a VDJ recombination model fitted to out-of-frame rearrangements, and those results were checked against IGoR. In a later analysis, hypergeometric tests were used to score TCR-TCR, TCR-HLA and TCR-CMV co-occurrence, with a repertoire-size bias correction applied to TCR pairs. A later analysis estimated false discovery rates by permuting HLA or CMV assignments 20 times. In a later analysis, co-occurring TCRs were grouped using DBSCAN, and TCRdist sequence similarity was added for clustering within HLA-allele-positive subsets. Repertoires with fewer than 30,000 or more than 120,000 public chains were left out of co-occurrence clustering, as were five repertoires with anomalous nucleotide sharing. TCRdb holds this immuneACCESS table with in-frame rearrangements only. Some clones are missing; in checked studies, unresolved V genes explain under half, and the rest has no known cause. D and trimming come from the DNA, and the V and J calls and clone size come from that table. The sample table holds under 200,000 clones, of which more than 70% were seen once. Approximately 0.98% of the sample lies in the top ten.

Broader findings and caveats from the paper: According to a later genetic analysis, donors in an Asian-associated ancestry cluster had fewer N-insertions in productive TCRs than the roughly 700-donor mean. In an earlier analysis of several hundred of the donors, most TCR beta V segments were observed in productive rearrangements about 87% or about 30% of the time, broadly matching IMGT annotations. Some IMGT-functional V segments, including TRBV6-2 and TRBV6-3, could not be told apart with the 87-base-pair reads, so those segments were excluded. The earlier analysis of almost 600 of the donors excluded 15 to 20 rarely observed V segments, including chromosome 9 orphons, because counts were too low. In a later analysis, TCR association rates were found to vary across HLA loci, with the most associated TCRs seen for DRB1 alleles and the fewest for HLA-C alleles. In the study, around 160 TCR beta chains were listed as associated with cytomegalovirus. Linkage disequilibrium might explain the correlated functional status among segregating V segments, but an unknown experimental factor could not be ruled out. According to a later analysis, parvovirus B19, influenza, CMV and Epstein-Barr virus appeared linked to several top co-occurrence clusters. A later analysis associated some 17,000 TCR beta sequences with specific HLA alleles at a false discovery rate of 0.05. A later analysis found that most CMV-associated TCR beta chains appeared HLA-restricted, with HLA associations seemingly driven largely by CMV exposure. Because HLA typing was unavailable for some donors at each locus, only the typed subset was used in association tests. In a later genetic analysis, a missense DCLRE1C variant was associated with V-gene and J-gene trimming of TCR beta chains, and the association was replicated in an independent cohort. A further reported finding was that TCR beta sequences accurately predicted the HLA-A and HLA-B alleles for most subjects in the first cohort. Immune exposure information for the cohort was limited to CMV serostatus. Sequencing depth was assumed to be roughly uniform across donors in the presence/absence analyses, though that assumption may not hold. Most TCR sequences were seen in very few donors, while some public TCRs were found in many individuals. In a later analysis, HLA-associated TCR beta chains showed more clonal expansion and lower generation probabilities than non-associated chains that were equally common. The sequencing pipeline was judged likely to have produced a cluster of highly shared sequence variants as a technical artifact. In vitro tests confirmed that a few of the cytomegalovirus-associated TCR beta chains recognize cytomegalovirus antigens. The classifier was reported to diagnose cytomegalovirus status with high specificity and sensitivity in both the original cohort and the validation cohort. When HLA alleles, especially DR and DQ, strongly co-occurred, TCR associations were difficult to assign to individual alleles. Only TCR beta chains were sequenced in this cohort, and the absence of alpha or paired-chain data limited detectable features. It was suggested by the authors that the approach could potentially be generalized to other disease states and immunological phenotypes.

The cohort was made up of roughly 670 healthy bone marrow donors. At the time of sampling, every cohort member was nominally healthy, though immune exposures that went unrecorded were likely present. The donor was CMV seronegative and was included in the group of 352 seronegative cohort members. Every donor gave a peripheral blood sample, and the peripheral blood mononuclear cells from that sample were used for TCR beta sequencing. The Qiagen DNeasy Blood Extraction Kit was used to extract genomic DNA from the blood cell samples. For this clone: No cognate antigen has been identified for it. Base quality data are lacking; no much larger clone is found one base away.

Trimming removed 2 bases from V and 6 bases from J; the gene matches leave 3 bases unexplained. Sequences WNHNN (CDR1) and SYGVQD (CDR2) are obtained from the germline V gene (reference sequence). The CDR3 runs 15 amino acids, cysteine and phenylalanine included. The entry retains the CDR3 DNA only, 45 bases that are in frame from base 1. The sequencing sample was made of PBMCs. This receptor chain uses TRBV10-1 and TRBJ2-1; 11 bases in between match TRBD2. The clonotype originates from a man aged 25 to 40 in good health and CMV-seronegative. The DNA sequence follows: TGCGCCAGCAGTGAGCGGACTAGCGGGCTCAATGAGCAGTTCTTC. The resulting protein is CASSERTSGLNEQFF.